This T cell receptor (beta chain) was recorded in a study of OX40 agonist ivuxolimab in advanced cancers. Context from the whole study: Ivuxolimab was an agonistic, fully human IgG2 monoclonal antibody directed against OX40 (CD134), a costimulatory receptor. Three dose-escalation patients achieved partial responses, one with hepatocellular carcinoma and two with cutaneous melanoma. Intravenous ivuxolimab was administered to patients every 2 weeks at six dose levels: 0.01, 0.1, 0.3, 1.5, 3 and 10 mg/kg. Peripheral TCRbeta sequencing aimed to test whether ivuxolimab altered TCR sequence diversity and caused clonal T-cell expansion. Patients were allowed to have had prior anti-PD-1, anti-PD-L1 or anti-CTLA-4 therapy, and approximately 43% of the dose-escalation patients had previously received checkpoint inhibitors. Of the approximately 53 patients in dose escalation, about 20 had hepatocellular carcinoma, about 15 had melanoma, 9 had renal cell carcinoma and 9 had head and neck cancer. The paper reports the monotherapy dose-escalation portion (N of about 52 patients) of the phase I ivuxolimab trial. A male proportion of around 81% and a mean age of roughly 58 years, ranging from about 20 to 85, were recorded for the dose-escalation cohort. The paper as a whole reports these results and caveats: In partial responders in the 0.1-3.0 mg/kg groups, normalized peripheral clonal expansion was found to be among the lowest, especially among CD8+ T cells. Low levels of normalized T-cell clonal expansion were also shown by some nonresponding patients. After ivuxolimab, more expanded clones were found on average in CD8+ T cells than in CD4+ T cells. At doses from 0.1 to 3.0 mg/kg, clonal expansion was seen in both CD4+ and CD8+ blood T cells between baseline and week 6. The antigen specificity of the peripheral T cells that underwent clonal expansion was not determined.

Patients with a history of autoimmune disease or receiving systemic immunosuppression were excluded from the trial. Peripheral blood for TCR sequencing was drawn from every dose cohort at baseline, at cycle 4 day 1 and at cycle 7 day 1. The samples were drawn from a first-in-human, open-label, multicenter phase I dose-escalation trial of ivuxolimab. Adults with locally advanced or metastatic head and neck squamous cell, hepatocellular, melanoma or renal cell carcinoma were enrolled in the trial. Before TCR sequencing, CD4+ T cells and CD8+ T cells were sorted from peripheral blood as separate populations. About this clone: It has no known antigen specificity. There are no base qualities to consult, and no much larger clone falls within one base.

The cysteine opens and the phenylalanine closes a CDR3 of 14 amino acids. The entry retains the CDR3 DNA only, 42 bases that are in frame from base 1. At the junction V is shortened by 2 bases and J by 4 bases, with 12 bases in between. Taken from the germline V gene (reference sequence), the CDR1 and CDR2 loops are LNHNV and YYDKDF. Genomic DNA was isolated from the sorted cells so that the TCRbeta CDR3 region could be sequenced. TCRbeta CDR3 regions were sequenced using the immunoSEQ Assay. TCRdb retrieved this table from immuneACCESS and kept in-frame rearrangements only. Not all clones are present; in checked studies, unresolved V genes account for under half, and no reason is known for the remainder. The sample includes tens of thousands of clones, with roughly four fifths observed a single time. The top ten clones comprise around 2.8% of the sample.

Recombination connected TRBV15 to TRBJ2-7, with the D gene uncertain. Material: CD4+ or CD8+ T cells sorted from blood, obtained in a trial of the OX40 agonist ivuxolimab. This clonotype was obtained from an adult with an advanced solid tumor such as melanoma, head and neck, liver or kidney cancer. This receptor has the CDR3 CATSRPLIGYEQYF. DNA sequence: TGTGCCACCAGCAGACCTCTTATCGGGTACGAGCAGTACTTC.